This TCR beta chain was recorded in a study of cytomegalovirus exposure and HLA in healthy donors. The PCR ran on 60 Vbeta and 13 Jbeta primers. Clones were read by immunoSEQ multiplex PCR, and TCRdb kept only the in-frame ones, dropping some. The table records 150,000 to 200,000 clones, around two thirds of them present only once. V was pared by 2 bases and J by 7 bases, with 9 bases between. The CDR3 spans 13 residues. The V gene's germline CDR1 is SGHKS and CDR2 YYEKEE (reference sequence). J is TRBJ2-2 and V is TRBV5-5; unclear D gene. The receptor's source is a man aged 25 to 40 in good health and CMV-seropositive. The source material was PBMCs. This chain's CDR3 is CASSLGSGGELFF. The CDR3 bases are TGTGCCAGCAGCTTAGGATCGGGCGGGGAGCTGTTTTTT.